This TCR beta chain was obtained from a study of metastatic and nonmetastatic thyroid tumors. As for the study in general: Repertoires were compared across blood and tumor or nodule tissue from malignant and benign thyroid patients. General study results and limits: Patients with malignant thyroid tumors reportedly had significantly higher TCR beta diversity than those with benign nodules, in blood and tumor.

Remarks on this clone: Antigen specificity is unknown. The same CDR3 is also encoded by other DNA sequences in this sample.

Original processing methods: CDR3 was compared across clinicopathological groups, and the resulting differences were used to build a distant-metastasis classifier for papillary thyroid cancer. TCRdb re-called the PCR reads through MiXCR. For this entry, the V and J calls and clone size follow TCRdb and not the study's own pipeline. Of about 33,000 clones listed, over 15% are singletons. This CDR3 is built from 12 residues. V dropped 4 bases and J dropped 5 bases, with 8 bases sitting between them. Germline values: CDR1 SGHDN, CDR2 FVKESK. Thyroid surgery was preceded by no treatment in any patient. The specimen sequenced was blood. The origin of this receptor is a male donor with papillary thyroid cancer or a benign thyroid nodule (not recorded which). Some clones in this sample may be carry-over from other donors' samples. V gene TRBV14 combines with J gene TRBJ2-5; D uncertain. CDR3 in DNA: TGTGCCAGCAGCCCTAAGGGCGAGACCCAGTACTTC. It specifies CASSPKGETQYF.